This T cell receptor beta chain derives from a study of shared clonotypes between healthy human individuals. General study points: Sampling involved blood alone; tissue repertoires likely differ. A few donors had roughly 5% of their naive CD4 clonotypes in common.

Across several immunoSEQ plates, the genomic DNA of each subset was split evenly. Replicate PCRs run on sorted subsets employed approximately 0.2 ug DNA, about 27,000 T cell genomes. Generated by immunoSEQ multiplex PCR, the TCRdb table keeps only in-frame clones and is missing some. The table includes about 1.1 million clones, 60% to 85% detected once. In regard to this clone: Its antigen is unidentified.

The germline gives CDR1 SGHRS, CDR2 YFSETQ. This CDR3 has 15 residues. V shed 3 bases and J shed 3 bases, with 13 bases lying between them. The V call is TRBV5-1, the J call TRBJ2-1; D not resolved. The sample consisted of memory CD4+ T cells from PBMCs. Stated subset: CD45RA-negative fraction. This sequence was found in a man in his late teens or twenties in good health. Some clones in this sample may be carry-over from other donors' samples. The CDR3 DNA is TGCGCCAGCAGCTCCTCGCAGCCCATCTACAATGAGCAGTTCTTC. Translation: CASSSSQPIYNEQFF.